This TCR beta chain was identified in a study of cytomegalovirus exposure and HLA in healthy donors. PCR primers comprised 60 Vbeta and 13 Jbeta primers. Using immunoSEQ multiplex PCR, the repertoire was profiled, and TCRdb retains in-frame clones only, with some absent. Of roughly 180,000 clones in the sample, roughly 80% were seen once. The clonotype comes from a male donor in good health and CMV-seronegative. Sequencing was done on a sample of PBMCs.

The CDR3 protein is CAWSNRGSYEQYF. The CDR3 DNA reads TGTGCCTGGAGTAACAGGGGGAGCTACGAGCAGTACTTC. The chain links TRBV30 to TRBJ2-7, with 8 bases matching TRBD1. The CDR3 sequence is 13 residues long. Germline V gives CDR1 GTSNPN, CDR2 SVGIG (reference sequence). Germline trimming cut 2 bases from V and 3 bases from J; bases unmatched to any gene: 3.